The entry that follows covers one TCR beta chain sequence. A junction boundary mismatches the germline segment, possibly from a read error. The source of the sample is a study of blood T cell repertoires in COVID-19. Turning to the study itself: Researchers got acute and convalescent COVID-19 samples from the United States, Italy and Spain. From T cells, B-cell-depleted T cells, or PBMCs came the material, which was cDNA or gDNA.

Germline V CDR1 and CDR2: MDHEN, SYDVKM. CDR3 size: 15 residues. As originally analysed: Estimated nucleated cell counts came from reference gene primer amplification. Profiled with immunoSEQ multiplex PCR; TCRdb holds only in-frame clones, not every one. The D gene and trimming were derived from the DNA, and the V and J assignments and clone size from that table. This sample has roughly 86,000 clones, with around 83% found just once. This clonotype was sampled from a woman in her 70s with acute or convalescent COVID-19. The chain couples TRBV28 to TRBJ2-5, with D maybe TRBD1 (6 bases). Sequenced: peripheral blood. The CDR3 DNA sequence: TGTGCCAGCAGTGCCCTCCTGGGGGCGTCGGAGATCCAGTACTTC. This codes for CASSALLGASEIQYF. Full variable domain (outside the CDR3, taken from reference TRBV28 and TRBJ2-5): DVKVTQSSRYLVKRTGEKVFLECVQDMDHENMFWYRQDPGLGLRLIYFSYDVKMKEKGDIPEGYSVSREKKERFSLILESASTNQTSMYLCASSALLGASEIQYFGPGTRLLVL.